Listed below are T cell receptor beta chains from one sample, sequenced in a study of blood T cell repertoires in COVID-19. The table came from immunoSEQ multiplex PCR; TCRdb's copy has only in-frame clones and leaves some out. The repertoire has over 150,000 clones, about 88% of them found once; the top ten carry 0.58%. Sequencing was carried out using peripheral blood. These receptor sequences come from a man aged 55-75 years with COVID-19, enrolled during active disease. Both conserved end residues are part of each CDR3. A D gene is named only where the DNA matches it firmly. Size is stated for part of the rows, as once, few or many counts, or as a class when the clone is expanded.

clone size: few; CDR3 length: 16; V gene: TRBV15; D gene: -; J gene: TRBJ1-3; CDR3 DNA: TGTGCCACCAGCAGCCGCCGGGGAAGCTCTGGAAACACCATATATTTT; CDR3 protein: CATSSRRGSSGNTIYF
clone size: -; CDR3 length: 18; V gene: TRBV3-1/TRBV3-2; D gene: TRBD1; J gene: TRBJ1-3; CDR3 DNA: TGTGCCAGCAGCCAAGGGGACAGGGGGCTTTGGGCTGGAAACACCATATATTTT; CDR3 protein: CASSQGDRGLWAGNTIYF
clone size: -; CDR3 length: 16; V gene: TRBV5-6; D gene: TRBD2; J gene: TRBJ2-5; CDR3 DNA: TGTGCCAGCGAGCTTCTGGGACTAGCGGCACGGGAGACCCAGTACTTC; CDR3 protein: CASELLGLAARETQYF
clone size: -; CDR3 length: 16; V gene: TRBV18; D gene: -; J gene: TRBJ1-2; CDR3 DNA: TGTGCCAGCTCACCTTATGCCCTAACAGGCCTCTATGGCTACACCTTC; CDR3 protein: CASSPYALTGLYGYTF
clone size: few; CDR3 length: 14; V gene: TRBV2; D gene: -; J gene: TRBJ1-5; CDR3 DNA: TGTGCCAGCAAGGGGGTTTATAGCAATCAGCCCCAGCATTTT; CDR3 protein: CASKGVYSNQPQHF
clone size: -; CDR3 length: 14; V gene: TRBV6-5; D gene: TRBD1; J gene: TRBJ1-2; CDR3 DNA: TGTGCCAGCAGTTACTCGGGACAGGGCTCTGGCTACACCTTC; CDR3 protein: CASSYSGQGSGYTF
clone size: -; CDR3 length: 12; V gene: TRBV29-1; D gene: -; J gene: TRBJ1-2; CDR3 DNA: TGCAGCGTTGAATCGGGTCGATCTGGCTACACCTTC; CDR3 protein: CSVESGRSGYTF
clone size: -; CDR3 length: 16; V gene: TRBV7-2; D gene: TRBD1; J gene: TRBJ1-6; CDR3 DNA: TGTGCCAGCAGCGCGCGCCCCGGGACAGGGGGTTCACCCCTCCACTTT; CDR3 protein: CASSARPGTGGSPLHF
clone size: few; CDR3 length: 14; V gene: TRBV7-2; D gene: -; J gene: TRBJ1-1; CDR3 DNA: TGTGCCAGCAGCTTAGCTAACCGAGTAACTGAAGCTTTCTTT; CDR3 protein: CASSLANRVTEAFF
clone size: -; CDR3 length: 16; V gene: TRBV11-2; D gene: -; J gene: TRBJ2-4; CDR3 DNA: TGTGCCAGCAGCTTAGATTTAGGAAGCGGGTGGAACATTCAGTACTTC; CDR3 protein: CASSLDLGSGWNIQYF
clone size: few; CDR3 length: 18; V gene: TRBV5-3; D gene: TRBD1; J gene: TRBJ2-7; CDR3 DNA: TGTGCCAGAAGCACCAGAACTAAACCGGGACAGGGGCCCTACGAGCAGTACTTC; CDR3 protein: CARSTRTKPGQGPYEQYF
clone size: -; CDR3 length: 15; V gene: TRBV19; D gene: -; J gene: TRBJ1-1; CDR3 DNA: TGTGCCAGTAGTATGGCAGGGAGGGGGAACACTGAAGCTTTCTTT; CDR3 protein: CASSMAGRGNTEAFF
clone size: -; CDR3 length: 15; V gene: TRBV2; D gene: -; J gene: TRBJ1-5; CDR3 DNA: TGTGCCAGCACTCGGGACAACAATAGCAATCAGCCCCAGCATTTT; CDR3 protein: CASTRDNNSNQPQHF
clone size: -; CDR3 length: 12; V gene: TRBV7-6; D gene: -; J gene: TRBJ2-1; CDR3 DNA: TGTGCCAGCAGCTTCTTTTTCAATGAGCAGTTCTTC; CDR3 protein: CASSFFFNEQFF
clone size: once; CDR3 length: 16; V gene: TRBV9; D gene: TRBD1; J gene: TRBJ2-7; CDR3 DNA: TGTGCCAGCAGCGTGGGTCCAGGGGGACCTTCCTACGAGCAGTACTTC; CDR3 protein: CASSVGPGGPSYEQYF
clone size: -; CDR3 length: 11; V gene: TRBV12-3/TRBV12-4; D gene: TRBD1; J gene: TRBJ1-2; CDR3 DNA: TGTGCCAGCACCACGGGACAGTTCTACACCTTC; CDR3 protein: CASTTGQFYTF
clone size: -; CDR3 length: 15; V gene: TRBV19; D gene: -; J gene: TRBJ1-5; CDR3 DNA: TGTGCCAGTAGTATAGGGAGAAATACGGTTCAGCCCCAGCATTTT; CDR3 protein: CASSIGRNTVQPQHF
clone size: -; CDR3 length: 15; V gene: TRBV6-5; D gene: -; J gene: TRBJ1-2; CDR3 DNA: TGTGCCAGCAGTTACTCGAGTAGGCCAGGGGACGGCTACACCTTC; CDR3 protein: CASSYSSRPGDGYTF
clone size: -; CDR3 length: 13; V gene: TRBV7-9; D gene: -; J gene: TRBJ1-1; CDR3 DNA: TGTGCCAGCAGCTTAGGGCAGGCGTTTGAAGCTTTCTTT; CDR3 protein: CASSLGQAFEAFF
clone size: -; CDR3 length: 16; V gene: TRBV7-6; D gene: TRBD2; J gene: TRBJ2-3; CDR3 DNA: TGTGCCAGCAGCTCGCGACTAGCGGGGGACACAGATACGCAGTATTTT; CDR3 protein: CASSSRLAGDTDTQYF
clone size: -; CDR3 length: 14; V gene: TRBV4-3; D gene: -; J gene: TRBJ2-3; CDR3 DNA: TGCGCCAGCAGCCAAATCCGAGGTTCAGATACGCAGTATTTT; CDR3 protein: CASSQIRGSDTQYF
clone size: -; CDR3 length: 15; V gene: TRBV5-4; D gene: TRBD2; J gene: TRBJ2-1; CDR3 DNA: TGTGCCAGCAGCTGGACTAGCGGATTCTACAATGAGCAGTTCTTC; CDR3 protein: CASSWTSGFYNEQFF
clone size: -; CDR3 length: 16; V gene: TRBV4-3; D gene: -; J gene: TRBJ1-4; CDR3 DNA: TGCGCCAGCAGCCAAGTAGGCGCGGGCCAGAATGAAAAACTGTTTTTT; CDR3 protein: CASSQVGAGQNEKLFF
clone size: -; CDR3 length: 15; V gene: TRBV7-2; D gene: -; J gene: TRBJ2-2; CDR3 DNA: TGTGCCAGCAGCCTGGGCATGGCGAACACCGGGGAGCTGTTTTTT; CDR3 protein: CASSLGMANTGELFF
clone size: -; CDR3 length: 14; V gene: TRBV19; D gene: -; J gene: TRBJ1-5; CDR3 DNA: TGTGCCAGTAGTATTTTCAGGGGCGATCAGCCCCAGCATTTT; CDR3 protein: CASSIFRGDQPQHF
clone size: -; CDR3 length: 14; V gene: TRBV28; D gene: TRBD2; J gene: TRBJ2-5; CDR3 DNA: TGTGCCAGCTCCCCTGGACTAGCGGGAGAGACCCAGTACTTC; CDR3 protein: CASSPGLAGETQYF
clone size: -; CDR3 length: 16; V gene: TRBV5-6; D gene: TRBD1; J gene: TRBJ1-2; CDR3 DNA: TGTGCCAGCAGCAGCGCCGGGACAGCCTCTGTTAAGGGCTACACCTTC; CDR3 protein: CASSSAGTASVKGYTF
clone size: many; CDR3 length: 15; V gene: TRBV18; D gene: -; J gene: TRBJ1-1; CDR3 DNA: TGTGCCAGCTCACCATTGGCCAGGTCTGGCACTGAAGCTTTCTTT; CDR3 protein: CASSPLARSGTEAFF
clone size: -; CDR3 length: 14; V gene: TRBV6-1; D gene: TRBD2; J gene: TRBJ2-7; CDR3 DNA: TGTGCCAGCAGGACGGGGGGGGAAGCCTACGAGCAGTACTTC; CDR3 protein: CASRTGGEAYEQYF
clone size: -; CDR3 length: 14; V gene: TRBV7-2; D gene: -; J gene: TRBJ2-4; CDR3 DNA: TGTGCCAGCAGCCACGGGACAACCAAAAACATTCAGTACTTC; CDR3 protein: CASSHGTTKNIQYF
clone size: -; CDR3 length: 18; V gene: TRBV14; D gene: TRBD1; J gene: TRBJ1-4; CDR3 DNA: TGTGCCAGCAGCGACCGATGGATCGGGTTACAGGGGAGGGAAAAACTGTTTTTT; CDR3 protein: CASSDRWIGLQGREKLFF
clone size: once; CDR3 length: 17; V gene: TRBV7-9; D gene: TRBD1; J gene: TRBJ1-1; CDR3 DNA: TGTGCCAGCAGCTCAGGACAGGGTAGATTTTGGAACACTGAAGCTTTCTTT; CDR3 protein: CASSSGQGRFWNTEAFF
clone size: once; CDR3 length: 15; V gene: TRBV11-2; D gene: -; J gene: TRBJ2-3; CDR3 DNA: TGTGCCAGCAGCTTAGTTCGGGGAGCGGCAGATACGCAGTATTTT; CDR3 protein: CASSLVRGAADTQYF
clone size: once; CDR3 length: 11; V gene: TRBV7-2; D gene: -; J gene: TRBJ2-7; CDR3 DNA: TGTGCCAGCACGCCCGGCTACGAGCAGTACTTC; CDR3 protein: CASTPGYEQYF
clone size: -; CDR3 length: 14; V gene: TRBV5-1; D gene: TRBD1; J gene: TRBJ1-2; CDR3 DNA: TGCGCCAGCAGCTTGGCAGGGGGCGACTATGGCTACACCTTC; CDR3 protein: CASSLAGGDYGYTF
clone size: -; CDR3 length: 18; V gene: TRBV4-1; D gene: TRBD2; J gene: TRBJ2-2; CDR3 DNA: TGCGCCAGCAGCCAAGATAAAGGGACTAGCGGCCTTGGCGGGGAGCTGTTTTTT; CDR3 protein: CASSQDKGTSGLGGELFF
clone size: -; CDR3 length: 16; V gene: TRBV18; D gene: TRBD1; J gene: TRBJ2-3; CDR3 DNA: TGTGCCAGCTCAGCGGGGTTGGGACAGGGCCCAGATACGCAGTATTTT; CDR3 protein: CASSAGLGQGPDTQYF
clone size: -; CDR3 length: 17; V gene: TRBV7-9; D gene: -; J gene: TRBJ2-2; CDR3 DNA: TGTGCCAGCCCATCTCCCTTCGGGGGGCAGATTACCGGGGAGCTGTTTTTT; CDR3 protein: CASPSPFGGQITGELFF
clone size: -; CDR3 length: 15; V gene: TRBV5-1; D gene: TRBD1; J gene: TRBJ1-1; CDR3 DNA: TGCGCCAGCAGGGTGACAGGGGGCTCGAACACTGAAGCTTTCTTT; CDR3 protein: CASRVTGGSNTEAFF
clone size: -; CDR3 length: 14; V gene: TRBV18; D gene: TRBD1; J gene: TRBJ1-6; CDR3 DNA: TGTGCCAGCTCACCTGGAGGGGGCGCGTCACCCCTCCACTTT; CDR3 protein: CASSPGGGASPLHF
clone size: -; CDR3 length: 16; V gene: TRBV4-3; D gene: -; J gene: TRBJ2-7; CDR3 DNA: TGCGCCAGCAGCCGAGCCGCGGCTAGTAATTTGGTTGAGCAGTACTTC; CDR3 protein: CASSRAAASNLVEQYF
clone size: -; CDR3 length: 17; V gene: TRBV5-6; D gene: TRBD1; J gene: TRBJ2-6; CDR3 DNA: TGTGCCAGCAGCTTACGGACAGGGATGTCTGGGGCCAACGTCCTGACTTTC; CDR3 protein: CASSLRTGMSGANVLTF
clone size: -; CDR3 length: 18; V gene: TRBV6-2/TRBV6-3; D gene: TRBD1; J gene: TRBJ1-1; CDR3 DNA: TGTGCCAGCAGTTACTCGAGCTTCCGGACAGGGGGCAACACTGAAGCTTTCTTT; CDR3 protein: CASSYSSFRTGGNTEAFF
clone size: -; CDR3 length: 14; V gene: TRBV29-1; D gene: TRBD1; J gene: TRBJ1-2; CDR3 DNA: TGCAGCGTCGTGCCCGGTAGACAGGGATCCCGCTACACCTTC; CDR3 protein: CSVVPGRQGSRYTF
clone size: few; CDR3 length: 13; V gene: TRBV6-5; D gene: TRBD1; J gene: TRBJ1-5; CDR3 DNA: TGTGCCAGCAGCTCCGACAGGGCTCAGCCCCAGCATTTT; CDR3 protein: CASSSDRAQPQHF
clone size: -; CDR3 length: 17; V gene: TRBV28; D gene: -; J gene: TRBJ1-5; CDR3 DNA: TGTGCCAGCAGTTTAATCCGCCTGCGACAGCCCAATCAGCCCCAGCATTTT; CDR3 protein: CASSLIRLRQPNQPQHF
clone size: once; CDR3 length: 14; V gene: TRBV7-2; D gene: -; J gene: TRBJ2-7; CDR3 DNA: TGTGCCAGCAGCCTTGGGGGGGCTCCGCGAGAGCAGTACTTC; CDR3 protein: CASSLGGAPREQYF
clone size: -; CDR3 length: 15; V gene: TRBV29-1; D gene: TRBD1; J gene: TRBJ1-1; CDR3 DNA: TGCAGCGCTAAACAGGGGGCCTCTGACTACACTGAAGCTTTCTTT; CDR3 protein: CSAKQGASDYTEAFF
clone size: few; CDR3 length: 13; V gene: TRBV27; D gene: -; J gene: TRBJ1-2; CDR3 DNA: TGTGCCAGCAGTCACCTCGAGGGTGATGGCTACACCTTC; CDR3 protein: CASSHLEGDGYTF
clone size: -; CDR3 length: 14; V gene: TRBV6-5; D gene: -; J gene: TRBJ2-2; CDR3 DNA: TGTGCCAGCAGATCTCAAAGGGGGACCGGGGAGCTGTTTTTT; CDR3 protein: CASRSQRGTGELFF
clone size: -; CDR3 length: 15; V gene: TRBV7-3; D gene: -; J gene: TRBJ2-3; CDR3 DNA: TGTGCCAGCAGCTTGGGGCCCCTTAGCACAGATACGCAGTATTTT; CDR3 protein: CASSLGPLSTDTQYF
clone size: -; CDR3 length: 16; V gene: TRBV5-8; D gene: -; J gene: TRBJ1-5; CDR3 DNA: TGTGCCAGCAGCTTGGATCTGATCCGGACACATCAGCCCCAGCATTTT; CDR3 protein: CASSLDLIRTHQPQHF
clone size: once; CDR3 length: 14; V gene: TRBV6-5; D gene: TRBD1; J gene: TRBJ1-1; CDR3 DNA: TGTGCCAGCAGTAGGGACAGGGGGGGCACTGAAGCTTTCTTT; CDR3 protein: CASSRDRGGTEAFF
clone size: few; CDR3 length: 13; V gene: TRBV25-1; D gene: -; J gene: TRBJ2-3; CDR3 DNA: TGTGCCAGCAGTATCAGGGCGGCAGATACGCAGTATTTT; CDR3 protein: CASSIRAADTQYF
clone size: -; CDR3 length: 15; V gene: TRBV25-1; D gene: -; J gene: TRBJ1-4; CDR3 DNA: TGTGCCAGCAGTGATCCCCGGGCCCGCGGGGAAAAACTGTTTTTT; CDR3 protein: CASSDPRARGEKLFF
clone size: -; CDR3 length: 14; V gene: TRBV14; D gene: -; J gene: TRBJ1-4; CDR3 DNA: TGTGCCAGCAGCCCCGTGCAGTTTAGCGAAAAACTGTTTTTT; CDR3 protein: CASSPVQFSEKLFF
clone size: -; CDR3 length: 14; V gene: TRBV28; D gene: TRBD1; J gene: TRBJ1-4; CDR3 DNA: TGTGCCAGCAGCCCGGAGACAGGGCGAGAAAAACTGTTTTTT; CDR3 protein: CASSPETGREKLFF
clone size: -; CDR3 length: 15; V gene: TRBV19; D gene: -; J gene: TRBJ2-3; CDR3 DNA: TGTGCCAGTAGTACCCCGGGACTCTTCACAGATACGCAGTATTTT; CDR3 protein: CASSTPGLFTDTQYF
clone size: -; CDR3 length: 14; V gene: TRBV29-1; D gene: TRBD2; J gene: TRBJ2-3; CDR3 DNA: TGCAGCGTAAGGACTAGCGGGGGCACAGATACGCAGTATTTT; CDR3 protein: CSVRTSGGTDTQYF